This TCR beta chain derives from a study of Graves' ophthalmopathy and Graves' hyperthyroidism. Study-wide results and limits: Prediction of ophthalmopathy progression reached about 70% sensitivity and 72.22% specificity.

V was pared by 4 bases and J by 0 bases, with 7 bases between. The CDR3 consists of 13 residues. Germline loops: CDR1 GTSNPN, CDR2 SVGIG (reference sequence). A word on this clonotype: Its cognate antigen is unknown.

The authors amplified TCR beta CDR3 regions from RNA transcripts. HTBI-primed first-round RT-PCR preceded second-round multiplex PCR. TCRdb fed the multiplex PCR reads into MiXCR, producing one record per CDR3 protein. Of approximately 210,000 distinct CDR3 sequences detected, 20% to 25% appear once; the ten largest clones hold roughly 45%. Ophthalmopathy donors showed moderate-to-severe activity, CAS ≥3, NOSPECS ≥4 and a duration under 3 months. The origin of this receptor is a woman aged 50 to 60 with Graves' ophthalmopathy. The specimen was peripheral blood. The chain links TRBV30 to TRBJ1-5; weak D call: TRBD1 (5 bases). The CDR3 is CAWTGNSNQPQHF. The CDR3 nucleotides are TGTGCCTGGACAGGGAATAGCAATCAGCCCCAGCATTTT.